Sequencing of this TCR beta chain was carried out in a study of OX40 agonist ivuxolimab in advanced cancers. The table came from immunoSEQ multiplex PCR; TCRdb's copy has only in-frame clones and leaves some out. Seen here are some 100,000 clones, about nine tenths observed once, and the top ten hold approximately 0.34%. Germline values: CDR1 KGHSH, CDR2 LQKENI. V shed 0 bases and J shed 1 base, with 9 bases lying between them. This CDR3 comprises 16 residues. Sample: CD4+ or CD8+ T cells sorted from blood, taken in a trial of the OX40 agonist ivuxolimab. The TCR was taken from an adult with an advanced solid tumor such as melanoma, head and neck, liver or kidney cancer. This chain joins TRBV18 and TRBJ2-2; perhaps TRBD1 as D (6 bases). CDR3 sequence (DNA): TGTGCCAGCTCACCACCTGGCAGGGGGAACACCGGGGAGCTGTTTTTT. This sequence encodes CASSPPGRGNTGELFF.